Included here is one T cell receptor beta chain sequence, with context. Sequencing was performed with immunoSEQ multiplex PCR; in TCRdb, only in-frame clones are kept and a portion is missing. The sample shows about 150,000 clones, 85% to 95% of them seen only once. The V gene's germline CDR1 is MGHRA and CDR2 YSYEKL. V lost 0 bases to trimming and J lost 1 base, with 9 bases between them. The CDR3 length is 15 residues. The data belong to a study of T cell responses to AZD1222 COVID-19 vaccine. The chain is built from TRBV4-1 and TRBJ1-1; D gene uncertain. This specimen was peripheral blood, taken on day 0 of AZD1222 vaccination. The receptor's source is an adult in good health. The CDR3 spells CASSQEGWTNTEAFF. The CDR3 bases are TGCGCCAGCAGCCAAGAGGGGTGGACGAACACTGAAGCTTTCTTT.